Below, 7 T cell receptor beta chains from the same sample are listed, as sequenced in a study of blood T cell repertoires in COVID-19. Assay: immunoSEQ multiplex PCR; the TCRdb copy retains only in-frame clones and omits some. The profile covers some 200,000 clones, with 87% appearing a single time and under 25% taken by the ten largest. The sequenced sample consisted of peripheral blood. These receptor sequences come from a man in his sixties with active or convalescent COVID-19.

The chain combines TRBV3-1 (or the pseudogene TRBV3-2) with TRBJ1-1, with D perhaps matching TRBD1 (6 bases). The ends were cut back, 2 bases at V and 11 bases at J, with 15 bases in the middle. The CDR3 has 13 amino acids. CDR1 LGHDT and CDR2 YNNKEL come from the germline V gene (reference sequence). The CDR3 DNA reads TGTGCCAGCAGCCAAACCCGGGGGGCTACGGCTTTCTTT. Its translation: CASSQTRGATAFF.

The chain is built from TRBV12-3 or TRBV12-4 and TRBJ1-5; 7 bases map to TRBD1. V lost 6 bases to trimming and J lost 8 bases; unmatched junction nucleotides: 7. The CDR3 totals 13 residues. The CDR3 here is CASSLDRVKPQHF. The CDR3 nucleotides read TGTGCCAGCAGCCTTGACAGGGTAAAGCCCCAGCATTTT.

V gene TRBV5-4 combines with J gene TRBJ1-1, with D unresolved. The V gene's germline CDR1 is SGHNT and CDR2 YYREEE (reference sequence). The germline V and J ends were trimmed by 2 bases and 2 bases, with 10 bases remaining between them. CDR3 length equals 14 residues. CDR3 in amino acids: CASSFGVYNTEAFF. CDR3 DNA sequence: TGTGCCAGCAGCTTCGGGGTTTACAACACTGAAGCTTTCTTT.

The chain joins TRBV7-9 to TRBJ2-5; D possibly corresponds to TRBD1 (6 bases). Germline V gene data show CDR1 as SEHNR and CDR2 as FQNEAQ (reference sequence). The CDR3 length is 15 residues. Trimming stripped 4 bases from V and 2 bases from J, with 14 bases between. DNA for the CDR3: TGTGCCAGCAGCTCCAGGGGAAGGGAGCAAGAGACCCAGTACTTC. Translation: CASSSRGREQETQYF. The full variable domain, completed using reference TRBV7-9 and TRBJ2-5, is DTGVSQNPRHKITKRGQNVTFRCDPISEHNRLYWYRQTLGQGPEFLTYFQNEAQLEKSRLLSDRFSAERPKGSFSTLEIQRTEQGDSAMYLCASSSRGREQETQYFGPGTRLLVL.

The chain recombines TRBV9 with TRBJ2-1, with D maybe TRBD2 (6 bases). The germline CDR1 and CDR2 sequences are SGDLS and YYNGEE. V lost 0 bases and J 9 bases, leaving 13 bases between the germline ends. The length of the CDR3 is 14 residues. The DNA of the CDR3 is TGTGCCAGCAGCGTAGGACTTGCGGGGAGTGAGCAGTTCTTC. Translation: CASSVGLAGSEQFF.

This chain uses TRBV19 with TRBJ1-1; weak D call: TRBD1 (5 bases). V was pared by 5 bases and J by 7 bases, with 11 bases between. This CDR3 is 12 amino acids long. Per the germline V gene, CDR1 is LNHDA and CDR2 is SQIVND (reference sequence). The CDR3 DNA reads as TGTGCCAGTAGTCTGGGACTGTTTGAAGCTTTCTTT. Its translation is CASSLGLFEAFF.

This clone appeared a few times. The DNA for the CDR3 is TGTGCCACCAGGCGTGCAACTAATGAAAAACTGTTTTTT. This translates into CATRRATNEKLFF. The genes are TRBV6-5 and TRBJ1-4; D gene ambiguous. Germline assignment: CDR1 MNHEY and CDR2 SVGAGI. CDR3 size: 13 residues. V was pared by 10 bases and J by 0 bases, with 9 bases between.